Listed below are T cell receptor beta chains from one sample, sequenced in a study of technical replicates of blood from four donors. Only in-frame clones appear in the TCRdb table, and some are missing; sequencing was by immunoSEQ multiplex PCR. The sample has some 68,000 clones; roughly 90% are singletons. Material: T cells isolated from PBMCs. Receptors originate from a human donor in good health. CDR3s include the opening cysteine and the closing phenylalanine or tryptophan. D genes are given only for firm matches. The size entry is marked missing in some rows and otherwise reads once, few, many or a size class.

>TRBD2|.|TRBV4-1|TRBJ2-1
TGCGCCAGCAGCCAAGTCGTTAGCGGGGGGTGGGAGCAGTTCTTC
CASSQVVSGGWEQFF
>.|.|TRBV7-9|TRBJ1-5
TGTGCCAGCAGCCCGGGAGAGTATCAGCCCCAGCATTTT
CASSPGEYQPQHF
>TRBD2|.|TRBV10-3|TRBJ2-5
TGTGCCATCAGTCCTAGCGGGAGTATGGAGACCCAGTACTTC
CAISPSGSMETQYF
>.|.|TRBV28|TRBJ2-1
TGTGCCAGCAGCCTACTAGAGGCAGTCCCTGACGATGAGCAGTTCTTC
CASSLLEAVPDDEQFF
>.|.|TRBV9|TRBJ1-1
TGTGCCAGCAGCCTCTGGGGGGAAGGGAACACTGAAGCTTTCTTT
CASSLWGEGNTEAFF
>TRBD2|.|TRBV27|TRBJ2-7
TGTGCCAGCAGTTCAGCGGGGTTATACGAGCAGTACTTC
CASSSAGLYEQYF
>TRBD1|.|TRBV5-4|TRBJ2-7
TGTGCCAGCAGCGGAAGACAGGGGATCTACGAGCAGTACTTC
CASSGRQGIYEQYF
>.|.|TRBV13|TRBJ1-2
TGTGCCAGCAGCTCGCAGGGTCATGGCTACACCTTC
CASSSQGHGYTF
>.|.|TRBV30|TRBJ1-5
TGTGCCTGGAGGTCAGGCAATCAGCCCCAGCATTTT
CAWRSGNQPQHF
>TRBD1|.|TRBV7-2|TRBJ1-4
TGTGCCAGCAGCCCGGGACAGGGTGTTGAAAAACTGTTTTTT
CASSPGQGVEKLFF
>TRBD1|.|TRBV4-2|TRBJ2-7
TGTGCCAGTAGCCCGGTCGAATCGAGGACAGGGGGCTTTTCTAGCGAGCAGTACTTC
CASSPVESRTGGFSSEQYF
>.|.|TRBV2|TRBJ2-7
TGTGCCAGCATCCCCCTGGTCAGCTCCTACGAGCAGTACTTC
CASIPLVSSYEQYF
>TRBD1|once|TRBV7-7|TRBJ2-2
TGTGCTACAGGGGTGAACACCGGGGAGCTGTTTTTT
CATGVNTGELFF
>TRBD2|.|TRBV28|TRBJ2-1
TGTGCCAGCAGCCCAAGCGGGGCAAGCTCCTACAATGAGCAGTTCTTC
CASSPSGASSYNEQFF
>TRBD1|.|TRBV9|TRBJ2-3
TGTGCCAGCAGCCCCCGACAGGGTACAGATACGCAGTATTTT
CASSPRQGTDTQYF
>.|.|TRBV12-5|TRBJ1-1
TGTGCTAGTGCCCAATACTCTGAAGCTTTCTTT
CASAQYSEAFF
>.|.|TRBV28|TRBJ2-3
TGTGCCAGCAACAGACCTAGCACAGATACGCAGTATTTT
CASNRPSTDTQYF
>.|.|TRBV21-1|TRBJ1-2
TGTGCCAGCAGCAAACATCACGATCGGAGGCTAAAGACTAACTATGGCTACACCTTC
CASSKHHDRRLKTNYGYTF
>TRBD1|few|TRBV4-1|TRBJ1-1
TGCGCCAGCAGCCTTTACCGGGACAGGGATCCCGCTTTCTTT
CASSLYRDRDPAFF
>TRBD1|.|TRBV10-2|TRBJ1-1
TGCGCCAGCAGGTTACTCCAGGGGGCGCAAACTGAAGCTTTCTTT
CASRLLQGAQTEAFF
>.|.|TRBV10-3|TRBJ2-3
TGTGCCATCAGTGATCGGAGCACAGATACGCAGTATTTT
CAISDRSTDTQYF
>.|.|TRBV18|TRBJ1-4
TGTGCCAGCTCAGGACAGAATGAAAAACTGTTTTTT
CASSGQNEKLFF
>.|.|TRBV6-5|TRBJ2-1
TGTGCCAGCAGGGGCAACTCCTACAATGAGCAGTTCTTC
CASRGNSYNEQFF
>.|.|TRBV11-1|TRBJ2-7
TGTGCCAGCAGCCCGACAGGCACGTACGAGCAGTACTTC
CASSPTGTYEQYF
>.|.|TRBV10-3|TRBJ2-1
TGTGCCATCCGTGAACAGACAAGCTCCTACAATGAGCAGTTCTTC
CAIREQTSSYNEQFF
>.|.|TRBV9|TRBJ2-3
TGTGCCAGCACCAGAAGCGGCGGGACCTACACAGATACGCAGTATTTT
CASTRSGGTYTDTQYF
>.|.|TRBV11-2|TRBJ2-1
TGTGCCAGCAGCGCACGGAGGGACGGAGGGGACAATGAGCAGTTCTTC
CASSARRDGGDNEQFF
>TRBD1|.|TRBV7-9|TRBJ1-2
TGTGCCAGCAGCCCACCGATCCGGACAGGGGCGATCAACTATGGCTACACCTTC
CASSPPIRTGAINYGYTF
>TRBD1|.|TRBV9|TRBJ2-7
TGTGCCAGCAGCGAGTCATACCGGGACAGTAGCTACGAGCAGTACTTC
CASSESYRDSSYEQYF
>TRBD2|.|TRBV4-3|TRBJ2-7
TGCGCCAGCAGCCAAGAGGGGACTAACCTCTACGAGCAGTACTTC
CASSQEGTNLYEQYF
>TRBD2|.|TRBV27|TRBJ2-7
TGTGCCAGCAGTTTAGCGGGAGGCTACGAGCAGTACTTC
CASSLAGGYEQYF
>TRBD2|.|TRBV10-1|TRBJ2-3
TGCGCCAGCAGTGAGTCGGTTAGCGGGATAGGCACAGATACGCAGTATTTT
CASSESVSGIGTDTQYF
>.|once|TRBV18|TRBJ1-2
TGTGCCAGCTCCCCGGGATCCCAAAGCGGTGGCTACACCTTC
CASSPGSQSGGYTF
>.|.|TRBV19|TRBJ2-1
TGTGCCAGTAGTAGCCCGAGAGATGAGCAGTTCTTC
CASSSPRDEQFF
>.|.|TRBV5-8|TRBJ2-7
TGTGCCAGCTTCTGGGCGGGCTACGAGCAGTACTTC
CASFWAGYEQYF
>TRBD1|.|TRBV9|TRBJ1-1
TGTGCCAGCAGCGTCGGACAGGGGCCTGAAGCTTTCTTT
CASSVGQGPEAFF
>TRBD1|.|TRBV30|TRBJ2-7
TGTGCCTGGAGTGTAGGTGGGACAGGGGGGTACGAGCAGTACTTC
CAWSVGGTGGYEQYF
>TRBD2|.|TRBV6-1|TRBJ2-7
TGTGCCAGCAAAAATAGCGGGAGGGCCTACGAGCAGTACTTC
CASKNSGRAYEQYF
>TRBD1|.|TRBV11-3|TRBJ1-2
TGTGCCAGCAGCTCCACCCGCGGGACAGAGTATGGCTACACCTTC
CASSSTRGTEYGYTF
>.|.|TRBV5-4|TRBJ2-7
TGTGCCAGCAGCTTGGATGACAGCTCCTACGAGCAGTACTTC
CASSLDDSSYEQYF